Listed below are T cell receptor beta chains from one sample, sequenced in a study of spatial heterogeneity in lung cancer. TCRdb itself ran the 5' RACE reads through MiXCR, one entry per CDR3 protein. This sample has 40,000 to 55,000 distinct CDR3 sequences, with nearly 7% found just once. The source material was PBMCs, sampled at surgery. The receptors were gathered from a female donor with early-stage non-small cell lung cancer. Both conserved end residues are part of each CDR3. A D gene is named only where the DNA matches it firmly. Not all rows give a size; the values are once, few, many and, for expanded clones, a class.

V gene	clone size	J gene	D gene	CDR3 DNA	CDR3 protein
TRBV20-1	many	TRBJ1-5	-	TGCAGTGCTAGCTCCGCTTCGAATCAGCCCCAGCATTTT	CSASSASNQPQHF
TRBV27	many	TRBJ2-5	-	TGTGCCAGCAGTAAGCGGTCTAGGCGAGAGACCCAGTACTTC	CASSKRSRRETQYF
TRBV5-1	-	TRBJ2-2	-	TGCGCCAGCAGCCCGGCTGAAGCCGGGGAGCTGTTTTTT	CASSPAEAGELFF
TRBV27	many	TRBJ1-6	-	TGTGCCAGCAGTAGTACCGGACCGCTGAATTCACCCCTCCACTTT	CASSSTGPLNSPLHF
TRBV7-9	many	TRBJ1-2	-	TGTGCCAGCAGCTTTATGGCCACGGGGAACTATGGCTACACCTTC	CASSFMATGNYGYTF
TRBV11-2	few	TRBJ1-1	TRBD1	TGTGCCAGCAGCCCCACAGGGGGCACTGAAGCTTTCTTT	CASSPTGGTEAFF
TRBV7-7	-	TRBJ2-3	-	TGTGCCAGCAGCGCCCTCGGGACAAGAGATACGCAGTATTTT	CASSALGTRDTQYF
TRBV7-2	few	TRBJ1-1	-	TGTGCCAGCAGCCGAGACAGGAACACTGAAGCTTTCTTT	CASSRDRNTEAFF
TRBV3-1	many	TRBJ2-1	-	TGTGCCAGCAGCCCACAGCCTTACAATGAGCAGTTCTTC	CASSPQPYNEQFF
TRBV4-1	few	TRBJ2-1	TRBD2	TGCGCCAGCAGCCAAGAGCTAGCGGGGGCCGGGAATGAGCAGTTCTTC	CASSQELAGAGNEQFF
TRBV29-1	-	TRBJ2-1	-	TGCAGCGTTACCAACGGGGGACGGAATGAGCAGTTCTTC	CSVTNGGRNEQFF
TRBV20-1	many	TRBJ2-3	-	TGCAGTGCCCCCGACAGACAAGGAGGTGGAGATACGCAGTATTTT	CSAPDRQGGGDTQYF
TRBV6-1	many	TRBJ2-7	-	TGTGCCAGCGGACTTTACGAGCAGTACTTC	CASGLYEQYF
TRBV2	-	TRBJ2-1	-	TGTGCCAGCAGTGAGTTGTTCTTC	CASSELFF
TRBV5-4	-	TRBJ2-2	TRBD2	TGTGCCAGCAGCTTTACTAGCGGGGGCACCGGGGAGCTGTTTTTT	CASSFTSGGTGELFF
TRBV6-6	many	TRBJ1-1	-	TGTGCCAGCAGCCTTAGGAGGGTCGGGGACACTGAAGCTTTCTTT	CASSLRRVGDTEAFF
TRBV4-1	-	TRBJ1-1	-	TGCGCCAGCAGCCAAAGTTCCGGTAGGCTAACGGGGACTGAAGCTTTCTTT	CASSQSSGRLTGTEAFF
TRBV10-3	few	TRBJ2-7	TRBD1	TGTGCCATCAGCCCCGGGACAGAAGTCTACGAGCAGTACTTC	CAISPGTEVYEQYF
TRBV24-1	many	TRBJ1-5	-	TGTGCCACCAGTGAAGGCGGGGAGGGCAATCAGCCCCAGCATTTT	CATSEGGEGNQPQHF
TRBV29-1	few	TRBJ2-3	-	TGCAGCGTTGTGGGCGGGAGCACAGATACGCAGTATTTT	CSVVGGSTDTQYF
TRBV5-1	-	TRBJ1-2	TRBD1	TGCGCCAGCAGCGCCCAGGGGGACTATGGCTACACCTTC	CASSAQGDYGYTF
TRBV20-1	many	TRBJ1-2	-	TGCAGTGCTAGAGTACAGAGGGACAACTATGGCTACACCTTC	CSARVQRDNYGYTF
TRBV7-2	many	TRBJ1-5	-	TGTGCCAGCAGGCCTGCAGGGTCCCCCAATCAGCCCCAGCATTTT	CASRPAGSPNQPQHF
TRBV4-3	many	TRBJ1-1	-	TGCGCCAGCAGCCATAACTTAGTTGGTGAAGCTTTCTTT	CASSHNLVGEAFF
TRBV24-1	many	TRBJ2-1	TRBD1	TGTGCCACCAGTGATTGGACAGGGCCCGGAGATGAGCAGTTCTTC	CATSDWTGPGDEQFF
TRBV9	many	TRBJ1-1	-	TGTGCCAGCAGCGTTCAGAACTTTAACACTGAAGCTTTCTTT	CASSVQNFNTEAFF
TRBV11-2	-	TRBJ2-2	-	TGTGCCAGCAGCTTTATTCAACACGGCGGGGAGCTGTTTTTT	CASSFIQHGGELFF
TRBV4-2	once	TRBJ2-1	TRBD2	TGTGCCAGCAGCCCTAGAAGCGGGGGGGCGTACAATGAGCAGTTCTTC	CASSPRSGGAYNEQFF
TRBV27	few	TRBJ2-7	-	TGTGCCAGCAGTTTGGCCGGTCCCTACGAGCAGTACTTC	CASSLAGPYEQYF
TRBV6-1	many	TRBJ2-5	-	TGTGCCAGCAGTGTCGTTTGGGGCCAAGAGACCCAGTACTTC	CASSVVWGQETQYF
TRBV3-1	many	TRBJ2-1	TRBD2	TGTGCCAGCAGCCAAGAAAGGTCTAGCGGGGATAGAAAGTCCTACAATGAGCAGTTCTTC	CASSQERSSGDRKSYNEQFF
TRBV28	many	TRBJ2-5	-	TGTGCCAGCAGCTTATTCACCGAGGGGGAGACCCAGTACTTC	CASSLFTEGETQYF
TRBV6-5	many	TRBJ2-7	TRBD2	TGTGCCAGTTCCACTAGCGGGGGTTTGGAGGAGCAGTACTTC	CASSTSGGLEEQYF
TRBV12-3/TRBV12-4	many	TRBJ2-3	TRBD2	TGTGCCAGCAGTACCGGGACTAGCGTGAATACGCAGTATTTT	CASSTGTSVNTQYF
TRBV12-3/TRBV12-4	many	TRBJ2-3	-	TGTGCCAGCAGTTTTTGGGGGATCACAGATACGCAGTATTTT	CASSFWGITDTQYF
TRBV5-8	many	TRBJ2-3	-	TGTGCCAGCAGCTGGGGGGCAGATACGCAGTATTTT	CASSWGADTQYF
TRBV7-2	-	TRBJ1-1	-	TGTGCCAGCAGGATTACTAGACAGGATATCACTGAAGCTTTCTTT	CASRITRQDITEAFF
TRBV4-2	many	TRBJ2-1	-	TGTGCCAGCAGCCCGACAGCGGAGCTCTCCAATGAGCAGTTCTTC	CASSPTAELSNEQFF
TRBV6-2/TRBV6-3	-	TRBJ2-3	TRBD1	TGTGCCAGCAGGAGTAACCGGGACAGACCCACAGATACGCAGTATTTT	CASRSNRDRPTDTQYF
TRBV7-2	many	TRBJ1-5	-	TGTGCCAGCAGCCGGGACATAAATCAGCCCCAGCATTTT	CASSRDINQPQHF
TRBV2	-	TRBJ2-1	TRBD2	TGTGCCACTACTAGCGGGAGTAAGTCCTACAATGAGCAGTTCTTC	CATTSGSKSYNEQFF
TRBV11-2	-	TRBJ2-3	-	TGTGCCAGCAGCCTCCCTGGGGCAGATACGCAGTATTTT	CASSLPGADTQYF
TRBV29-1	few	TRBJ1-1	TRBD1	TGCAGCGTCGCCGGGACAGGGGCTATTTACACTGAAGCTTTCTTT	CSVAGTGAIYTEAFF
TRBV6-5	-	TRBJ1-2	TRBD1	TGTGCCAGCAGTTACTCTCTAGGACAGGGTGGTTCCTCCTATGGCTACACCTTC	CASSYSLGQGGSSYGYTF
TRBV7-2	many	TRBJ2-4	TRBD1	TGTGCCAGCAGCCTGGGGACAGGGATGAACATTCAGTACTTC	CASSLGTGMNIQYF
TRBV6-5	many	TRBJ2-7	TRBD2	TGTGCCAGCAGTCGTACCGGGACTAGCGGGGGATCCTACGAGCAGTACTTC	CASSRTGTSGGSYEQYF
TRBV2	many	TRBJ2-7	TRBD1	TGTGCCAGCTTAACAGGGGCCACCTACGAGCAGTACTTC	CASLTGATYEQYF
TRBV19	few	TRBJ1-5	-	TGTGCCAGTAGTCACCCCGGGGGGAGAGGCAATCAGCCCCAGCATTTT	CASSHPGGRGNQPQHF
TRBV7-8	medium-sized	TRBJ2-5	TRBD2	TGTGCCAGCAGTCGCTACCTAGCGGGGGGTCGTCAAGAGACCCAGTACTTC	CASSRYLAGGRQETQYF
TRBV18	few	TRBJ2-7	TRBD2	TGTGCCAGCTCACCCACCGGGAGGTACGAGCAGTACTTC	CASSPTGRYEQYF